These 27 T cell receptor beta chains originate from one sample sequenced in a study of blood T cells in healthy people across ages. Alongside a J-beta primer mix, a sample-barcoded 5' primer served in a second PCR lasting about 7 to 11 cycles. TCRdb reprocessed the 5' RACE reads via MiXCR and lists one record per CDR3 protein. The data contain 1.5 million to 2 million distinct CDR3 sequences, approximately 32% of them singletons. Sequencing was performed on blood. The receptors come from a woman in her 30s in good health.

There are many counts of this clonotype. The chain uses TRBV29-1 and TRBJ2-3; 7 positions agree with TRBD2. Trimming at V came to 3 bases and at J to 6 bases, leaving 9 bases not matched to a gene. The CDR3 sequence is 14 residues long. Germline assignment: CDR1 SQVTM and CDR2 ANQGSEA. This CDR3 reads CSVDGVAGPDTQYF. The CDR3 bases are TGCAGCGTTGACGGGGTAGCGGGTCCGGATACGCAGTATTTT.

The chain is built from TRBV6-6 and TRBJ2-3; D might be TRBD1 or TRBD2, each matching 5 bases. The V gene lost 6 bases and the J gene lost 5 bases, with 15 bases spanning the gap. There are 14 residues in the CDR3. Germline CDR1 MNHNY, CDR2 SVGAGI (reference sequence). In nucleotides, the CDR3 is TGTGCCAGCAGCGCCCGGGACCGGGGAGATACGCAGTATTTT. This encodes CASSARDRGDTQYF.

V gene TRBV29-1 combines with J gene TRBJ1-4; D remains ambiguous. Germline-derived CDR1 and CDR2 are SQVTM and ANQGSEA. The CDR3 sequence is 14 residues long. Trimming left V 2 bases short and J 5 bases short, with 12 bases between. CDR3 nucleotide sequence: TGCAGCGTTGAATCGGGAACAGAGAATGAAAAACTGTTTTTT. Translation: CSVESGTENEKLFF.

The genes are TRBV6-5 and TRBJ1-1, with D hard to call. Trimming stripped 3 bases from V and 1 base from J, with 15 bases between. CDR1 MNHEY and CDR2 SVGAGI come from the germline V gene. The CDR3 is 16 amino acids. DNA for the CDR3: TGTGCCAGCAGTTATTTTATGCAGCGACCGAACACTGAAGCTTTCTTT. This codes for CASSYFMQRPNTEAFF.

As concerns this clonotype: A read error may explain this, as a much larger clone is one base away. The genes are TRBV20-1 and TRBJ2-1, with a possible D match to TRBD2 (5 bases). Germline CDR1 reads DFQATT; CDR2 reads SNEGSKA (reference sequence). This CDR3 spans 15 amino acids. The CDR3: CSASVRASNENEQVF. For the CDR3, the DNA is TGCAGTGCTAGTGTAAGGGCTAGCAATGAGAATGAGCAGGTCTTC.

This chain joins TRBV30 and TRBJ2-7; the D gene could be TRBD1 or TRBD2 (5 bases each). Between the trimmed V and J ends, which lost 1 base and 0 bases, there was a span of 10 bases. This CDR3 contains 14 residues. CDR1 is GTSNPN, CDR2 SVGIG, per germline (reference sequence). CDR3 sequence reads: CAWSGGPSSYEQYF. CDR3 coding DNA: TGTGCCTGGAGTGGGGGACCTAGCTCCTACGAGCAGTACTTC.

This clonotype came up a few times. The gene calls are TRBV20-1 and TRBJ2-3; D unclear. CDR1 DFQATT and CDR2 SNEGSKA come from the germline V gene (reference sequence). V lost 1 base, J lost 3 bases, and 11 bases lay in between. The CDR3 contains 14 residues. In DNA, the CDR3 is TGCAGTGCTAGAGGGGGTATGGTGACAGATACGCAGTATTTT. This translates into CSARGGMVTDTQYF.

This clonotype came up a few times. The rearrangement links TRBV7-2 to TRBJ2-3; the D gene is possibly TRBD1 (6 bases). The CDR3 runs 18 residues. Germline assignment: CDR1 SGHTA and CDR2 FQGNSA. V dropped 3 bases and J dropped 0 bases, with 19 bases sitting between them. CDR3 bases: TGTGCCAGCAGCTTCCGGGACAACCGCCTCTTTAGCACAGATACGCAGTATTTT. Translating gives CASSFRDNRLFSTDTQYF.

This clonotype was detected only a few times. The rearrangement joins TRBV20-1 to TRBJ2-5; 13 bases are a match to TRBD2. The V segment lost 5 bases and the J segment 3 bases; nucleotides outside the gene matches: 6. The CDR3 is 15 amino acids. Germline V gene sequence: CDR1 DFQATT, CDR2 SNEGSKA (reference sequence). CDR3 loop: CSAYTSGGAKETQYF. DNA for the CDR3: TGCAGTGCTTATACTAGCGGGGGGGCCAAAGAGACCCAGTACTTC.

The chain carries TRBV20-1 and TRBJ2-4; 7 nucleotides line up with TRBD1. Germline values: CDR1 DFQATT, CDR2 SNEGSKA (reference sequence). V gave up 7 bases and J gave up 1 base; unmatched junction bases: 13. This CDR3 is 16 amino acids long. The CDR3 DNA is TGCAGTGTTCGAAGCGGCAGGGGGTCTGCCAAAAACATTCAGTACTTC. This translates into CSVRSGRGSAKNIQYF.

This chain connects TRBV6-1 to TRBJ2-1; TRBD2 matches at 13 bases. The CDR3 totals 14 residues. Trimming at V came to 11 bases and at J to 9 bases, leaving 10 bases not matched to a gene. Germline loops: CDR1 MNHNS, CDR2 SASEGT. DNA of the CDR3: TGTGCCGGCTGGACTAGCGGGAGAGGAGGTGAGCAGTTCTTC. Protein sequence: CAGWTSGRGGEQFF.

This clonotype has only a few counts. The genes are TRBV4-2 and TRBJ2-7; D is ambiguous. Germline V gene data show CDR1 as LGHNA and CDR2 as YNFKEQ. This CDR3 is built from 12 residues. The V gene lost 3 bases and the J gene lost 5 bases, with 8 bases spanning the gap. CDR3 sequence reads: CASSHTPHEQYF. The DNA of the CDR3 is TGTGCCAGCAGCCACACGCCACACGAGCAGTACTTC.

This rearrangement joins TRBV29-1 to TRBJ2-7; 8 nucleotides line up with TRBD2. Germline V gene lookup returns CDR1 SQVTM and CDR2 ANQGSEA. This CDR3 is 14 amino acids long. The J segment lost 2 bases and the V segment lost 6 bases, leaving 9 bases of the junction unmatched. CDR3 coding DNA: TGCAGCGTGCGGGGACTAGTGGGAACCTACGAGCAGTACTTC. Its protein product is CSVRGLVGTYEQYF.

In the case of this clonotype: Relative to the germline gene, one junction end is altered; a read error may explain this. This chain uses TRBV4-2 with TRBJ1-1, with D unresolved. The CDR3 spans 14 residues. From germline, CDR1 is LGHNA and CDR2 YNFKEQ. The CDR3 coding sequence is TGTGCCAACAGCCATACGTCCGGGGTCCGTGAAGCTTTCTTT. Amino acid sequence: CANSHTSGVREAFF.

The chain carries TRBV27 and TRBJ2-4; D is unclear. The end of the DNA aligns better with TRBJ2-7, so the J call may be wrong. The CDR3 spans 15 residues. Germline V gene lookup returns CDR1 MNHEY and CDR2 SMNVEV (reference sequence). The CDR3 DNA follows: TGTGCCAGCAGTTTATCCCCACCTCGATCCTACGAGCAGTACTTC. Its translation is CASSLSPPRSYEQYF.

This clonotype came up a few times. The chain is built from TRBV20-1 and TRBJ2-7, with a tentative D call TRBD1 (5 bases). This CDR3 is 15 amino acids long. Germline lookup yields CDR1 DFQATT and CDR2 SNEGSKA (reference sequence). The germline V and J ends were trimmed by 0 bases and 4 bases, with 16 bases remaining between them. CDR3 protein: CSARDRTHVGYEQYF. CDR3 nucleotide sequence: TGCAGTGCTAGAGATCGGACACACGTGGGGTACGAGCAGTACTTC.

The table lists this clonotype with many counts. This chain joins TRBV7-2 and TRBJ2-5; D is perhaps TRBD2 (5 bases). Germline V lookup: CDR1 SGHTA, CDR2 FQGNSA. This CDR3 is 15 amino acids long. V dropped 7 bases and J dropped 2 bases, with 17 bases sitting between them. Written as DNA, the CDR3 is TGTGCCAGCACCCCTCTTTTCGGGAAACAAGAGACCCAGTACTTC. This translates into CASTPLFGKQETQYF.

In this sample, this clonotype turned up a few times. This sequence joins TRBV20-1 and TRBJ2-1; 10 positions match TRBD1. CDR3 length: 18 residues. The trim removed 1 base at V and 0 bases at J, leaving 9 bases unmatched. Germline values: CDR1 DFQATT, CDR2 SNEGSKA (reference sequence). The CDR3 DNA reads TGCAGTGCTAGAGTGGGGACAGGGGAGTTAGGCTCCTACAATGAGCAGTTCTTC. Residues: CSARVGTGELGSYNEQFF.

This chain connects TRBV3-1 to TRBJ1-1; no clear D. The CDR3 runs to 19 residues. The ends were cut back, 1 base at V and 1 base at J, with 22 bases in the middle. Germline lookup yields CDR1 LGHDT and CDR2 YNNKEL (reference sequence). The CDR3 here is CASSQGILQSPVKNTEAFF. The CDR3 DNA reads TGTGCCAGCAGCCAAGGAATCTTACAAAGCCCAGTAAAGAACACTGAAGCTTTCTTT.

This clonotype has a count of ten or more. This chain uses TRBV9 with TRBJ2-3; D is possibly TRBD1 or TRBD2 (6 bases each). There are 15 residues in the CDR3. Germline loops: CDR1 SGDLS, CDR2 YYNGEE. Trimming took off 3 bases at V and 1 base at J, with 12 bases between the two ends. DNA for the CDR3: TGTGCCAGCAGCGAGCCGGGGGCGGGCACAGATACGCAGTATTTT. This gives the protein CASSEPGAGTDTQYF.

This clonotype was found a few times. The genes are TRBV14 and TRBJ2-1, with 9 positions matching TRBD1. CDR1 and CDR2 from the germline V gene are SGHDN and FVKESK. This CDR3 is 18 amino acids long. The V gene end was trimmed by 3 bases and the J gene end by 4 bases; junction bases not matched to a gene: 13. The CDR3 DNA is TGTGCCAGCAGCCAGTCAGGTCTTCGGGACAGGGTGTACAATGAGCAGTTCTTC. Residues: CASSQSGLRDRVYNEQFF.

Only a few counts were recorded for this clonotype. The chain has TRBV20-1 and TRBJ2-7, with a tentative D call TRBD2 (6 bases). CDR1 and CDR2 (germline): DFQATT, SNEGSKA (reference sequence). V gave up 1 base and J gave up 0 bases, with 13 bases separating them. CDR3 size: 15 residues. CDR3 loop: CSARGGQRVSYEQYF. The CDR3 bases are TGCAGTGCTAGAGGGGGCCAGCGGGTCTCCTACGAGCAGTACTTC.

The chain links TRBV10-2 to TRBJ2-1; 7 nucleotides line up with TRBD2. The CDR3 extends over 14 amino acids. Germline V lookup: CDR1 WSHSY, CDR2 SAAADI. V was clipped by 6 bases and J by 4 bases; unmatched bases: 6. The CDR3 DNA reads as TGCGCCAGCAGCAGCGGGGAACGATACAATGAGCAGTTCTTC. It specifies CASSSGERYNEQFF.

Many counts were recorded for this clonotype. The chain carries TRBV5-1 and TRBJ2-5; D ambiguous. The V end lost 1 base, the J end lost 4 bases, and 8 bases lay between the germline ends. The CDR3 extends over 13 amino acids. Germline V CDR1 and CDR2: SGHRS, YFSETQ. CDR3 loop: CASSLWTGETQYF. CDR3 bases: TGCGCCAGCAGCTTGTGGACGGGAGAGACCCAGTACTTC.

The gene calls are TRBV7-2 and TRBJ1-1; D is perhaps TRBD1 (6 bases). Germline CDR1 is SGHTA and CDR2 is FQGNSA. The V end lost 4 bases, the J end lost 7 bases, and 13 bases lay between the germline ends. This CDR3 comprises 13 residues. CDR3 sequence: CASSSKAGVEAFF. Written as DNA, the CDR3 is TGTGCCAGCAGCTCGAAAGCAGGGGTTGAAGCTTTCTTT.

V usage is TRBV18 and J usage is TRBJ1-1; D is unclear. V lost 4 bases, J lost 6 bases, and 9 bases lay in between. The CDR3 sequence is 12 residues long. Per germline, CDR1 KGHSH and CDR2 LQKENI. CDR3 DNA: TGTGCCAGCTCACTAGTTCTCCCTGAAGCTTTCTTT. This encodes CASSLVLPEAFF.

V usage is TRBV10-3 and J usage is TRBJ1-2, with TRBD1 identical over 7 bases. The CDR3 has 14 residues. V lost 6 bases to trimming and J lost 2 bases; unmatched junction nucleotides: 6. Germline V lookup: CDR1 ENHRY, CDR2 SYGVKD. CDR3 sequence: CAISTGVTNYGYTF. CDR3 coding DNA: TGTGCCATCAGCACAGGGGTAACCAACTATGGCTACACCTTC.